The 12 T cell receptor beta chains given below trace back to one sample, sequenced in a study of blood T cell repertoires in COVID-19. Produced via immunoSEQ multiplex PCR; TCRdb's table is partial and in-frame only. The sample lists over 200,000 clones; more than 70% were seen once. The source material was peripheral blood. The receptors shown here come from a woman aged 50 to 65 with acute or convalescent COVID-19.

The CDR3 loop reads CASSRVFPNQPQHF. In DNA form, the CDR3 reads TGTGCCAGCTCCCGGGTCTTCCCCAATCAGCCCCAGCATTTT. V gene TRBV6-5 combines with J gene TRBJ1-5, with D unclear. There are 14 residues in the CDR3. Trimming removed 8 bases from V and 3 bases from J, with 14 bases in between. Germline V gene sequence: CDR1 MNHEY, CDR2 SVGAGI.

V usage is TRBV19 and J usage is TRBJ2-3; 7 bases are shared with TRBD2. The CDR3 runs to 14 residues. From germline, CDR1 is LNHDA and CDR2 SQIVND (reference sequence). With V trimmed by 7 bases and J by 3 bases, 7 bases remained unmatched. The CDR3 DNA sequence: TGTGCCAGTAACGCGGGACTATTTACAGATACGCAGTATTTT. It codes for CASNAGLFTDTQYF.

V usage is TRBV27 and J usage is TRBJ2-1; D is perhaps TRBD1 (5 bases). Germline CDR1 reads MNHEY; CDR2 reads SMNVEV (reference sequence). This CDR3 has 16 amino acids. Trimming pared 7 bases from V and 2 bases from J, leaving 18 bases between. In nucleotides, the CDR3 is TGTGCCAGCACGCCCCAGGGCAGAGGTACCTACAATGAGCAGTTCTTC. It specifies CASTPQGRGTYNEQFF.

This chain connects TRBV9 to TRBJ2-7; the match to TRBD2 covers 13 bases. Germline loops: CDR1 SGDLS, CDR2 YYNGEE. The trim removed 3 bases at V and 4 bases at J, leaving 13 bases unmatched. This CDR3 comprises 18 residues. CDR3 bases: TGTGCCAGCAGCGCCGGGGGGTCCGGACTAGCGGGAGCTTACGAGCAGTACTTC. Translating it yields CASSAGGSGLAGAYEQYF.

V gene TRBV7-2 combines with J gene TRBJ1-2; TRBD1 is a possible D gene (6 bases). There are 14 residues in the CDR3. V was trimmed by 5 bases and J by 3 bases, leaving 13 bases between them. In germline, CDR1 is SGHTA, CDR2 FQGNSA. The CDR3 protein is CASSATGWDYGYTF. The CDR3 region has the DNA TGTGCCAGCAGCGCCACAGGGTGGGACTATGGCTACACCTTC. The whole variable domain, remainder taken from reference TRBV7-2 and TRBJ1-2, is GAGVSQSPSNKVTEKGKDVELRCDPISGHTALYWYRQSLGQGLEFLIYFQGNSAPDKSGLPSDRFSAERTGGSVSTLTIQRTQQEDSAVYLCASSATGWDYGYTFGSGTRLTVV.

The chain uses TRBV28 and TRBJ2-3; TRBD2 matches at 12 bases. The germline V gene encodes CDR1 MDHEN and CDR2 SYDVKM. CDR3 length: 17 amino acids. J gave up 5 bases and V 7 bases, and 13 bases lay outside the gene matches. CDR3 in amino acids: CASTSTWTSGKKDTQYF. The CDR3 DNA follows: TGTGCCAGCACCTCGACCTGGACTAGCGGGAAGAAAGATACGCAGTATTTT. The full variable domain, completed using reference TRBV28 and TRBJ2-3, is DVKVTQSSRYLVKRTGEKVFLECVQDMDHENMFWYRQDPGLGLRLIYFSYDVKMKEKGDIPEGYSVSREKKERFSLILESASTNQTSMYLCASTSTWTSGKKDTQYFGPGTRLTVL.

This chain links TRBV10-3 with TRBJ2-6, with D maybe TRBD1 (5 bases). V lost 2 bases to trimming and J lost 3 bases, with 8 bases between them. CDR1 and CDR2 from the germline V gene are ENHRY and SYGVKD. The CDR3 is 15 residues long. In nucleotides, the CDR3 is TGTGCCATCAGTGAGGGGGCGCTTGGGGCCAACGTCCTGACTTTC. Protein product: CAISEGALGANVLTF.

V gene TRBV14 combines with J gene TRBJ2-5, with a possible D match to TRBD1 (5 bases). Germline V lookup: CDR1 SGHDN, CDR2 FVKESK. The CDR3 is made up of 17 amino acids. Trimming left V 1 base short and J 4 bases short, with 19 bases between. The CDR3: CASSQGGGARSRETQYF. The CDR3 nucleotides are TGTGCCAGCAGCCAAGGGGGCGGCGCCCGGAGCCGAGAGACCCAGTACTTC.

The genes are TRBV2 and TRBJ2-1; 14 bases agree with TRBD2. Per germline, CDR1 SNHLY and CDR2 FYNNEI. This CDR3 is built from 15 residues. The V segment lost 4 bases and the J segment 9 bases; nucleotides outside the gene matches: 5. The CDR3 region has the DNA TGTGCCAGCAGTGGTGGGACTAGCGGGAGTCTTGAGCAGTTCTTC. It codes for CASSGGTSGSLEQFF.

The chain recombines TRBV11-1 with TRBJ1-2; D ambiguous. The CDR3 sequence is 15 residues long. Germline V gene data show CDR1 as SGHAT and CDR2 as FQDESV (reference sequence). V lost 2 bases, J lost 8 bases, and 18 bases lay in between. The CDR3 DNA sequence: TGTGCCAGCAGCTTAAATGCACTCGCACCCTGGGGCTACACCTTC. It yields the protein CASSLNALAPWGYTF.

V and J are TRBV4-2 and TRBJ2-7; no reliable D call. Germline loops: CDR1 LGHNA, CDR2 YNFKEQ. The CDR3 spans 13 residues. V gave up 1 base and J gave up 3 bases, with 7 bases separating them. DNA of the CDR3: TGTGCCAGCAGCCAAGTACAAGACTACGAGCAGTACTTC. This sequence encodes CASSQVQDYEQYF.

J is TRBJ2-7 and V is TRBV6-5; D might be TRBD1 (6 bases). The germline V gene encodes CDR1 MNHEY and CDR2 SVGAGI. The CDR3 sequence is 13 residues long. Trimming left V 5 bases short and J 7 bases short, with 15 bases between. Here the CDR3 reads CASSPNTGWEQYF. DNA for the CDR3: TGTGCCAGCAGTCCTAATACAGGGTGGGAGCAGTACTTC.